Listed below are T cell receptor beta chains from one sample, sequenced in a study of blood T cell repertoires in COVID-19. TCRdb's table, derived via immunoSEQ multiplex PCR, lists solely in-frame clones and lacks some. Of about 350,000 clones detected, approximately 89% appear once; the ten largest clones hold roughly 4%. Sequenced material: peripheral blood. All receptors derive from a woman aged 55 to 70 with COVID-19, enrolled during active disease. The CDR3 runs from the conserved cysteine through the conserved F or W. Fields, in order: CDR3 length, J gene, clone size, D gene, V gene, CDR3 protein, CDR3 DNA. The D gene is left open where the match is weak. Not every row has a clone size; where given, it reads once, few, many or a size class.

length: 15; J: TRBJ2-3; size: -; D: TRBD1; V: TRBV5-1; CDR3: CASCRTGPLTDTQYF; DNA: TGCGCCAGCTGTCGGACAGGGCCTTTGACAGATACGCAGTATTTT
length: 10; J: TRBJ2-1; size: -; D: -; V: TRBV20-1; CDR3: CSVFGNEQFF; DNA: TGCAGTGTGTTCGGCAATGAGCAGTTCTTC
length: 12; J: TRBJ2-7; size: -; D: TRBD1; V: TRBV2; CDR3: CAGDRGQGEQYF; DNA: TGTGCCGGAGACAGGGGACAAGGCGAGCAGTACTTC
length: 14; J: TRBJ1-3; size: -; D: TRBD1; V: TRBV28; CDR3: CASLTGGRGNTIYF; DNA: TGTGCCAGTTTGACAGGGGGCAGAGGAAACACCATATATTTT
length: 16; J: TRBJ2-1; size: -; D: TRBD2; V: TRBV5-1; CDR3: CASSWTSSGGYNEQFF; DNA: TGCGCCAGCAGCTGGACCTCTAGCGGGGGGTACAATGAGCAGTTCTTC
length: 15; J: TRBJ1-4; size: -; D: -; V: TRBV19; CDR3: CASSIDRGANEKLFF; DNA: TGTGCCAGTAGTATAGATCGGGGGGCTAATGAAAAACTGTTTTTT
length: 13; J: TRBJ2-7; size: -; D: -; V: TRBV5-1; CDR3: CASSLDLGTEQYF; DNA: TGCGCCAGCAGCTTGGATCTCGGTACCGAGCAGTACTTC
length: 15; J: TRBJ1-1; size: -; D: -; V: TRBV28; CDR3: CASSPPGGLNTEAFF; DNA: TGTGCCAGCAGCCCCCCTGGAGGGTTGAACACTGAAGCTTTCTTT
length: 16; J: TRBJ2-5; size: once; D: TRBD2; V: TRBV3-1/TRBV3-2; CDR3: CASSQDFGGGAETQYF; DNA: TGTGCCAGCAGCCAAGATTTCGGCGGGGGGGCAGAGACCCAGTACTTC
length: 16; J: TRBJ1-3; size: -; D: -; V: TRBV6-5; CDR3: CASSYSSSVSGNTIYF; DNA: TGTGCCAGCAGTTACTCGTCGTCCGTCTCTGGAAACACCATATATTTT
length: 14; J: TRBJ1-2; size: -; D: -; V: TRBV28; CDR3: CASSPPGRVYGYTF; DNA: TGTGCCAGCAGTCCGCCCGGGAGGGTTTATGGCTACACCTTC
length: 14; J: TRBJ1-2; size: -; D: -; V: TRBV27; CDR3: CASSSHGSGYGYTF; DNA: TGTGCCAGCAGTTCGCATGGTAGTGGCTATGGCTACACCTTC
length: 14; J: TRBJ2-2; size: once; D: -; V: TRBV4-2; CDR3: CASSRGTATGELFF; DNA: TGTGCCAGCAGCCGTGGCACAGCCACCGGGGAGCTGTTTTTT
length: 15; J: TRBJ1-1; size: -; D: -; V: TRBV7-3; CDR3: CASSPGQGDRAEAFF; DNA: TGTGCCAGCAGCCCCGGGCAGGGTGATAGGGCTGAAGCTTTCTTT
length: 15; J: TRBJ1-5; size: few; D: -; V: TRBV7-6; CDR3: CASSLGQSVNQPQHF; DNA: TGTGCCAGCAGCTTAGGACAGTCGGTCAATCAGCCCCAGCATTTT
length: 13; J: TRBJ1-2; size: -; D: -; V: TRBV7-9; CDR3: CASSLVTGSGYTF; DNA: TGTGCCAGCAGCTTAGTTACCGGGAGCGGCTACACCTTC
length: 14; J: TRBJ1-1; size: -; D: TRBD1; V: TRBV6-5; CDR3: CASKGQGLSTEAFF; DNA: TGTGCCAGCAAAGGACAGGGCCTGTCGACTGAAGCTTTCTTT
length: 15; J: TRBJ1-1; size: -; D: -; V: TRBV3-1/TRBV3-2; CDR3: CASSHSGGGHTEAFF; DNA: TGTGCCAGCAGCCATTCTGGGGGGGGCCACACTGAAGCTTTCTTT
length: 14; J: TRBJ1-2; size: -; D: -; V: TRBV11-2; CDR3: CASSRQTEKSGYTF; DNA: TGTGCCAGCAGTCGCCAGACAGAAAAAAGTGGCTACACCTTC
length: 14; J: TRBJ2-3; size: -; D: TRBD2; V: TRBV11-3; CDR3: CASSQRGMSDTQYF; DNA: TGTGCCAGCAGCCAGCGGGGGATGTCAGATACGCAGTATTTT
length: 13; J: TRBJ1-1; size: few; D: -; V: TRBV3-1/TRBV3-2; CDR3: CASSRRPGTEAFF; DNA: TGTGCCAGCAGCCGCCGCCCGGGGACTGAAGCTTTCTTT
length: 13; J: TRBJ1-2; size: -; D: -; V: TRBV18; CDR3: CASSPALNYGYTF; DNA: TGTGCCAGCTCACCAGCTCTAAACTATGGCTACACCTTC
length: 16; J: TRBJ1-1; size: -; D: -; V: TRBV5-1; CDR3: CASSLPQTAGNTEAFF; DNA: TGCGCCAGCAGCTTGCCCCAGACGGCGGGGAACACTGAAGCTTTCTTT
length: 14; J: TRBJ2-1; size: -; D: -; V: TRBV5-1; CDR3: CASRGTSPSNEQFF; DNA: TGCGCCAGCAGAGGGACTTCTCCCTCGAATGAGCAGTTCTTC
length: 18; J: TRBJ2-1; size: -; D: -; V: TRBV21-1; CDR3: CASSKGLAGGPSDNEQFF; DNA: TGTGCCAGCAGCAAAGGACTAGCGGGGGGGCCATCCGACAATGAGCAGTTCTTC
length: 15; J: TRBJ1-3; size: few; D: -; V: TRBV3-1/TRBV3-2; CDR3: CASSLWSPPGNTIYF; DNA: TGTGCCAGCAGCCTGTGGAGCCCTCCGGGAAACACCATATATTTT
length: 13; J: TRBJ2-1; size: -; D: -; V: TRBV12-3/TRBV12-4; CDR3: CASSFLQSNEQFF; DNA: TGTGCCAGCAGTTTCCTACAGTCGAATGAGCAGTTCTTC
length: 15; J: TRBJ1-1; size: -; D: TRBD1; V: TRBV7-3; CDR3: CASSLGTGPNTEAFF; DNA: TGTGCCAGCAGCTTAGGGACAGGACCGAACACTGAAGCTTTCTTT
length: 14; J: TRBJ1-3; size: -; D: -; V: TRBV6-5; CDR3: CASSTGSSGNTIYF; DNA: TGTGCCAGCAGTACCGGGAGCTCTGGAAACACCATATATTTT
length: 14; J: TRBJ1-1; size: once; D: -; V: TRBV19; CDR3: CASSMREMNTEAFF; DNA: TGTGCCAGTAGTATGAGGGAAATGAACACTGAAGCTTTCTTT
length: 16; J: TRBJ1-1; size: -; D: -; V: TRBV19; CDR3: CASSISVWHRNTEAFF; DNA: TGTGCCAGTAGTATTTCCGTCTGGCACCGGAACACTGAAGCTTTCTTT
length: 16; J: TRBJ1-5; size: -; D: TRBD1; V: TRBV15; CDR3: CATSRDTPGGDQPQHF; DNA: TGTGCCACCAGCAGAGATACCCCAGGGGGAGACCAGCCCCAGCATTTT
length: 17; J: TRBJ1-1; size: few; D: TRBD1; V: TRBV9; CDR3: CASSAYRGVFGNTEAFF; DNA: TGTGCCAGCAGCGCATACAGGGGAGTGTTTGGGAACACTGAAGCTTTCTTT
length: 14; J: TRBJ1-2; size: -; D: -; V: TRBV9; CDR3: CASTPEHYGYGYTF; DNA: TGTGCCAGCACCCCTGAGCATTATGGTTATGGCTACACCTTC
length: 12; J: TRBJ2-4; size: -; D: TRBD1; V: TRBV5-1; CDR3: CASSLGDRELYF; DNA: TGCGCCAGCAGCTTGGGGGACAGAGAATTGTACTTC
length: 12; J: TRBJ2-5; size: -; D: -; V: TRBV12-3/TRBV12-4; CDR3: CASSLGRETQYF; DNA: TGTGCCAGCAGTTTGGGGAGAGAGACCCAGTACTTC
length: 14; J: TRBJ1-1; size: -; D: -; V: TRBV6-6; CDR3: CASYKGGTNTEAFF; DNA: TGTGCCTCTTATAAGGGCGGGACGAACACTGAAGCTTTCTTT
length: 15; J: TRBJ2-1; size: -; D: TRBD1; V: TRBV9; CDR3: CASSVGDREYNEQFF; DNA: TGTGCCAGCAGCGTAGGGGACAGGGAATACAATGAGCAGTTCTTC
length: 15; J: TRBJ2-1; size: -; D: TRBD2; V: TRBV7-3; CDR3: CASSSSGGAANEQFF; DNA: TGTGCCAGCAGCTCCTCGGGGGGGGCGGCAAATGAGCAGTTCTTC
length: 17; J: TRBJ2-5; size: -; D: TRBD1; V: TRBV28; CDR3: CASSFDRGRYTLETQYF; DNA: TGTGCCAGCAGTTTTGATAGGGGGCGGTACACTCTGGAGACCCAGTACTTC
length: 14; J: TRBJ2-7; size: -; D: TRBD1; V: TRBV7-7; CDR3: CASSHDRDGSEQYF; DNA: TGTGCTAGCAGCCACGACAGGGACGGAAGCGAGCAGTACTTC
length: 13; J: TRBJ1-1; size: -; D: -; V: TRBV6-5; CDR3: CVSGGQGNTEAFF; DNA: TGTGTATCAGGAGGGCAGGGAAATACTGAAGCTTTCTTT
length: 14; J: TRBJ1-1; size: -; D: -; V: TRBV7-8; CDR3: CASSRVQGNTEAFF; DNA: TGTGCCAGCAGCAGGGTTCAGGGGAACACTGAAGCTTTCTTT
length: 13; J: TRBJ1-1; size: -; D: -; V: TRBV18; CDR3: CASSPSEATEAFF; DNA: TGTGCCAGCTCACCTAGTGAGGCCACTGAAGCTTTCTTT
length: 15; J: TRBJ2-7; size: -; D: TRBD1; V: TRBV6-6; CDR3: CASSYSTGGSNEQYF; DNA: TGTGCCAGCAGTTACTCGACAGGGGGTTCGAACGAGCAGTACTTC
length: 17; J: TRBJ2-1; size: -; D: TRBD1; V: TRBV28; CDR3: CASRPGTGTPQYNEQFF; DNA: TGTGCCAGCAGACCCGGGACAGGAACACCGCAATACAATGAGCAGTTCTTC
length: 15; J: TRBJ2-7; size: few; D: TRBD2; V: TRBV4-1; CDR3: CASRQTSGGSYEQYF; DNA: TGCGCCAGCAGGCAAACTAGCGGGGGCTCCTACGAGCAGTACTTC
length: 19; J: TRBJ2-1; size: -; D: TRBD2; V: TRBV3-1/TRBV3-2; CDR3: CASSQWGDLAGSSYNEQFF; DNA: TGTGCCAGCAGCCAATGGGGCGATTTAGCGGGATCCTCCTACAATGAGCAGTTCTTC
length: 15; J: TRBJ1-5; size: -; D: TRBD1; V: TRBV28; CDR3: CASSTGTGFYQPQHF; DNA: TGTGCCAGCAGTACCGGGACAGGGTTTTATCAGCCCCAGCATTTT
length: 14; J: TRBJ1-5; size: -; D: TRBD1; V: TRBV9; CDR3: CASSAGTGNQPQHF; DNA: TGTGCCAGCAGCGCCGGGACAGGGAATCAGCCCCAGCATTTT
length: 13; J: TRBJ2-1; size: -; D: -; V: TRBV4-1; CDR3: CASSQVLYNEQFF; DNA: TGCGCCAGCAGCCAAGTTTTATACAATGAGCAGTTCTTC
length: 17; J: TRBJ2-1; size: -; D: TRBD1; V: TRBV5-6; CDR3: CASRKLGQGTSYNEQFF; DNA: TGTGCCAGCAGAAAATTGGGACAGGGGACGTCCTACAATGAGCAGTTCTTC
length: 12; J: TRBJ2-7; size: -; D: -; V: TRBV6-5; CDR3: CASRQGSSEQYF; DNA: TGTGCCAGCAGACAGGGATCGAGCGAGCAGTACTTC